This entry lists 9 T cell receptor beta chains sequenced from one sample in a study of T-cell memory formation after mild COVID-19. TCRdb reprocessed the 5' RACE reads via MiXCR and lists one record per CDR3 protein. The sample yields fewer than 50,000 distinct CDR3 sequences, 7% to 8% seen once. Input material: PBMCs or a T cell subset sorted from them (not recorded which). The source is a man aged 18 to 29 who had mild COVID-19 (a few samples of this study predate the infection). Cell type and time point are not known.

The chain combines TRBV18 with TRBJ2-4; D ambiguous. The CDR3 runs to 14 residues. Trimming took off 3 bases at V and 8 bases at J, with 14 bases between the two ends. In germline, CDR1 is KGHSH, CDR2 LQKENI. The chain's CDR3 is CASSPRPGQDIQYF. DNA of the CDR3: TGTGCCAGCTCACCCCGACCGGGCCAGGACATTCAGTACTTC.

CDR3 in amino acids: CASSVSGNHYGYTF. The CDR3 DNA reads as TGTGCCAGCAGTGTGTCAGGAAACCACTATGGCTACACCTTC. This chain uses TRBV25-1 with TRBJ1-2; D gene uncertain. Germline V lookup: CDR1 MGHDK, CDR2 SYGVNS. The CDR3 has 14 amino acids. Trimming took off 4 bases at V and 3 bases at J, with 12 bases between the two ends.

This clonotype was observed many times. The chain couples TRBV11-3 to TRBJ2-1; TRBD1 might be the D (6 bases). Germline-derived CDR1 and CDR2 are SGHNT and YENEEA. CDR3 size: 18 residues. The V and J ends lost 0 bases and 10 bases respectively, with 25 bases between them. The CDR3: CASSLDQGGSARAAEQFF. CDR3 coding DNA: TGTGCCAGCAGCTTAGATCAAGGGGGATCCGCCAGGGCGGCCGAGCAGTTCTTC.

This clonotype has only a few counts. The CDR3 loop reads CSARDRTGTLEAFF. CDR3 nucleotide sequence: TGCAGTGCTAGAGATCGGACGGGGACCCTTGAAGCTTTCTTT. This chain uses TRBV20-1 with TRBJ1-1; TRBD1 is a possible D gene (5 bases). From germline, CDR1 is DFQATT and CDR2 SNEGSKA (reference sequence). Trimming removed 0 bases at V and 7 bases at J, with 15 bases between. The CDR3 length is 14 residues.

This clonotype has a handful of counts. This chain connects TRBV20-1 to TRBJ1-4; no reliable D call. The CDR3 loop spans 14 amino acids. Germline assignment: CDR1 DFQATT and CDR2 SNEGSKA (reference sequence). The V end was cut by 4 bases, the J end by 8 bases, with 17 bases between. CDR3 sequence: CSANKPTEGEKLFF. The DNA for the CDR3 is TGCAGTGCTAACAAACCGACCGAAGGAGAAAAACTGTTTTTT.

This clonotype was seen at least ten times. This chain links TRBV29-1 with TRBJ1-4; D gene uncertain. CDR3 size: 12 residues. The germline gives CDR1 SQVTM, CDR2 ANQGSEA. V lost 3 bases to trimming and J lost 4 bases, with 6 bases between them. In DNA, the CDR3 is TGCAGCGTTGAGAGGGTTAATGAAAAACTGTTTTTT. Residues: CSVERVNEKLFF. Filled out from reference TRBV29-1 and TRBJ1-4, the complete variable domain reads SAVISQKPSRDICQRGTSLTIQCQVDSQVTMMFWYRQQPGQSLTLIATANQGSEATYESGFVIDKFPISRPNLTFSTLTVSNMSPEDSSIYLCSVERVNEKLFFGSGTQLSVL.

There are many counts of this clonotype. The chain joins TRBV9 to TRBJ1-5; D gene unclear. Germline-derived CDR1 and CDR2 are SGDLS and YYNGEE. The V and J ends lost 0 bases and 5 bases respectively, with 6 bases between them. The CDR3 loop spans 13 amino acids. The chain's CDR3 is CASSVDADQPQHF. CDR3 sequence (DNA): TGTGCCAGCAGCGTAGATGCGGATCAGCCCCAGCATTTT.

The J gene is TRBJ2-3, the V gene TRBV6-5; TRBD1 matches 8 bases. Germline-derived CDR1 and CDR2 are MNHEY and SVGAGI. The CDR3 is made up of 15 amino acids. The V gene end was trimmed by 4 bases and the J gene end by 6 bases; junction bases not matched to a gene: 9. The CDR3 is CASSSLGQEGDTQYF. The CDR3 DNA reads TGTGCCAGCAGTTCCCTGGGACAGGAGGGGGATACGCAGTATTTT.

This clonotype qualifies as medium-sized (0.01 to 0.1%). V and J are TRBV7-3 and TRBJ2-1; D possibly matches TRBD1 or TRBD2 (5 bases each). Trimming left V 1 base short and J 7 bases short, with 5 bases between. The germline V gene encodes CDR1 SGHTA and CDR2 FQGTGA. There are 12 residues in the CDR3. The CDR3 region is CASSLRGNEQFF. DNA of the CDR3: TGTGCCAGCAGCTTAAGGGGGAATGAGCAGTTCTTC.